One sample yielded the 13 T cell receptor beta chains listed below, sequenced in a study of cytomegalovirus exposure and HLA in healthy donors. PCR amplification relied on 60 Vbeta primers (plus 13 Jbeta primers). The repertoire was sequenced with immunoSEQ multiplex PCR; TCRdb's copy has only in-frame clones and lacks some. The sample holds under 150,000 clones; over 75% are singletons and the top ten take 5% to 5.5%. Sequenced input: PBMCs. Receptor source: a woman aged 25 to 39 in good health and CMV-seropositive.

V is TRBV29-1 and J is TRBJ2-5, with 10 bases that match TRBD2. The DNA end is a closer match to TRBJ2-7, so the J assignment may be wrong. Germline CDR1 SQVTM, CDR2 ANQGSEA. This CDR3 is built from 13 residues. Written as DNA, the CDR3 is TGCAGCGTTGGGGGACTAGCGAGTTACGAGCAGTACTTC. Translation gives CSVGGLASYEQYF.

Details on this clone: At one of its ends the junction is not consistent with the germline gene, which may arise from a read error. The chain carries TRBV7-7 and TRBJ2-5; 8 bases map to TRBD2. CDR1 is SSHAT and CDR2 is FNYEAQ in the germline V gene (reference sequence). The CDR3 spans 15 residues. CDR3 residues: CASSLEFSSGETQYF. As DNA, the CDR3 is TGTGCTAGCAGCTTAGAATTTTCTAGCGGGGAGACCCAGTACTTC. The full variable domain, its missing parts supplied by reference TRBV7-7 and TRBJ2-5, is GAGVSQSPRYKVTKRGQDVTLRCDPISSHATLYWYQQALGQGPEFLTYFNYEAQPDKSGLPSDRFSAERPEGSISTLTIQRTEQRDSAMYRCASSLEFSSGETQYFGPGTRLLVL.

CDR3 amino acids: CSVAGGPGQGAEEQYF. CDR3 nucleotides: TGCAGCGTTGCAGGTGGGCCGGGACAGGGGGCAGAAGAGCAGTACTTC. The gene calls are TRBV29-1 and TRBJ2-5, with 12 bases lining up with TRBD1. V lost 4 bases to trimming and J lost 11 bases; unmatched junction nucleotides: 17. CDR1 SQVTM and CDR2 ANQGSEA come from the germline V gene. This CDR3 has 16 amino acids.

The gene calls are TRBV2 and TRBJ1-4; D possibly corresponds to TRBD1 (6 bases). Trimming pared 6 bases from V and 0 bases from J, leaving 17 bases between. The CDR3 is 17 amino acids. The germline V gene encodes CDR1 SNHLY and CDR2 FYNNEI. CDR3 protein: CASSIPPRQATNEKLFF. The CDR3 nucleotides read TGTGCCAGCAGCATACCCCCTCGACAGGCAACTAATGAAAAACTGTTTTTT.

V gene TRBV29-1 combines with J gene TRBJ2-7, with TRBD2 matching 11 bases. The CDR3 contains 15 residues. Germline V lookup: CDR1 SQVTM, CDR2 ANQGSEA. The V and J ends lost 3 bases and 5 bases, in that order; junction bases with no gene match: 9. As DNA, the CDR3 is TGCAGCGTTGAGTCTACTAGCGGGAGCTTGGACGAGCAGTACTTC. Protein sequence: CSVESTSGSLDEQYF.

This chain joins TRBV7-8 and TRBJ2-3, with D tentatively TRBD2 (5 bases). Germline V CDR1 and CDR2: SGHVS, FQNEAQ. V was cut by 6 bases and J by 1 base, with 11 bases left in between. CDR3 size: 14 residues. The CDR3 DNA reads TGTGCCAGCAGGGAACTAGGAGGCACAGATACGCAGTATTTT. Protein sequence: CASRELGGTDTQYF. The variable domain in full, completed from reference TRBV7-8 and TRBJ2-3, reads GAGVSQSPRYKVAKRGQDVALRCDPISGHVSLFWYQQALGQGPEFLTYFQNEAQLDKSGLPSDRFFAERPEGSVSTLKIQRTQQEDSAVYLCASRELGGTDTQYFGPGTRLTVL.

The chain combines TRBV6-5 with TRBJ2-5; no firm D call. CDR1 is MNHEY, CDR2 SVGAGI, per germline. V lost 4 bases and J 4 bases, leaving 7 bases between the germline ends. The CDR3 sequence is 12 residues long. The CDR3 region has the DNA TGTGCCAGCAGTTCCATTAGAGAGACCCAGTACTTC. Its protein product is CASSSIRETQYF.

The V gene is TRBV7-2, the J gene TRBJ2-3; 7 bases match TRBD1. Trimming cost V 5 bases and J 6 bases; bases outside gene matches: 8. Germline values: CDR1 SGHTA, CDR2 FQGNSA. The CDR3 spans 14 residues. The CDR3 spells CASSVTGAGDTQYF. CDR3 nucleotide sequence: TGTGCCAGCAGCGTCACAGGGGCCGGGGATACGCAGTATTTT.

This chain connects TRBV2 to TRBJ2-7, with TRBD1 matching over 12 bases. Germline-derived CDR1 and CDR2 are SNHLY and FYNNEI. The CDR3 contains 15 residues. The V segment lost 5 bases and the J segment 6 bases; nucleotides outside the gene matches: 8. The CDR3 sequence is CASSPWGQGATEQYF. CDR3 sequence (DNA): TGTGCCAGCAGTCCGTGGGGACAGGGGGCTACCGAGCAGTACTTC.

The chain uses TRBV6-4 and TRBJ2-5; TRBD1 is a possible D gene (5 bases). CDR3 length: 14 amino acids. Germline V CDR1 and CDR2: MRHNA, SNTAGT. The V and J ends lost 5 bases and 4 bases respectively, with 14 bases between them. Here the CDR3 reads CASSKQVPTETQYF. The CDR3 bases are TGTGCCAGCAGTAAACAGGTACCGACAGAGACCCAGTACTTC.

CDR3 amino acids: CASSPTDRAQEKLFF. DNA of the CDR3: TGCGCCAGCAGCCCTACGGACAGGGCTCAAGAAAAACTGTTTTTT. J is TRBJ1-4 and V is TRBV4-1; 8 nucleotides match TRBD1. The length of the CDR3 is 15 residues. The germline CDR1 and CDR2 sequences are MGHRA and YSYEKL. The V gene end was trimmed by 4 bases and the J gene end by 8 bases; junction bases not matched to a gene: 9.

The chain recombines TRBV13 with TRBJ2-3, with 12 bases identical to TRBD1. The CDR3 consists of 14 residues. The trim removed 4 bases at V and 8 bases at J, leaving 4 bases unmatched. CDR1 is PRHDT and CDR2 is FYEKMQ in the germline V gene (reference sequence). The CDR3 here is CASSWGQGAATQYF. CDR3 nucleotide sequence: TGTGCCAGCAGCTGGGGACAGGGGGCGGCTACGCAGTATTTT.

With respect to this clone: A junction boundary mismatches the germline segment, possibly from a read error. This chain joins TRBV7-7 and TRBJ2-6, with D possibly being TRBD1 (6 bases). Germline CDR1 and CDR2: SSHAT and FNYEAQ (reference sequence). The CDR3 covers 14 residues. As DNA, the CDR3 is TGTGCTAGCAGCCCCGGGACAGGGGCCAACGTCCTGACTTTC. Its protein product is CASSPGTGANVLTF.